This TCR beta chain derives from a study of T cell repertoires in aging, cancer and after chemotherapy. The CDR3 length is 15 residues. Germline values: CDR1 LNHNV, CDR2 YYDKDF (reference sequence). Trimming took 1 base from V and 0 from J, leaving 7 bases between them. TCR beta rearrangements were amplified from peripheral blood genomic DNA. Multiplex touch-down PCR with TRB-A/B primers amplified rearranged V-D-J TRB sequences. TCRdb passed the multiplex PCR reads through MiXCR, listing each CDR3 protein once. The data show 8,100 or so distinct CDR3 sequences, less than 40% seen once. This chain connects TRBV15 to TRBJ2-1; D is perhaps TRBD1 or TRBD2 (5 bases each). What was sequenced was blood. The TCR was taken from a human donor in good health. For the CDR3, the DNA is TGTGCCACCAGCAGAGGGGGGAGCTCCTACAATGAGCAGTTCTTC. This sequence encodes CATSRGGSSYNEQFF.